Sequencing of this TCR beta chain was carried out in a study of beta chain features in type 1 diabetes. Overall study findings and caveats: A moderate, significant TCRB CDR3 shortening appeared in type 1 diabetes across four CD4+ subsets. Patients with type 1 diabetes showed fewer VDJ junction insertions and more deletions.

Isolation of CD4+ naive, central memory, regulatory and stem cell-like memory cells was achieved by sorting via CD45RO/CCR7/CD25/CD127/CD95/CD27. Expressed TCRB transcripts were sequenced because the isolated RNA had all been reverse transcribed beforehand. For naive, central memory and regulatory T cell samples, reads averaged around 3.8 million. Clones were sequenced by immunoSEQ multiplex PCR, and TCRdb holds only the in-frame ones, with some missing. The sample lists about 160,000 clones; approximately 8% were seen once. The sample holds a few counts of this clone. What it recognizes is unknown. Per the germline V gene, CDR1 is SNHLY and CDR2 is FYNNEI. J gave up 5 bases and V 10 bases, and 17 bases lay outside the gene matches. The CDR3 loop spans 15 amino acids.

This TCR came from a woman aged 40 to 50 with type 1 diabetes. Sequences were obtained from central memory CD4+ T cells from blood. The rearrangement uses TRBV2 and TRBJ2-7, with TRBD2 matching over 7 bases. CDR3 in amino acids: CATYQQGGSFHEQYF. As DNA, the CDR3 is TGTGCCACCTACCAGCAGGGCGGGAGTTTCCACGAGCAGTACTTC.